These T cell receptor beta chains were read from a single sample in a study of OX40 agonist ivuxolimab in advanced cancers. Some clones are missing from TCRdb's copy, which holds only in-frame ones; the method was immunoSEQ multiplex PCR. The sample holds more than 65,000 clones, about 85% seen once. The input for sequencing was CD4+ or CD8+ T cells sorted from blood, taken in a trial of the OX40 agonist ivuxolimab. These receptors came from an adult with an advanced solid tumor such as melanoma, head and neck, liver or kidney cancer. Each CDR3 is given with its conserved first and last residue. A D gene is named only where the DNA matches it firmly. Some rows mark clone size as missing; the rest say once, few, many or name a class of expanded clone.

j_call d_call clone_size v_call cdr3_aa cdr3_nt
TRBJ2-4 . once TRBV7-9 CASSLTVAKNIQYF TGTGCCAGCAGCTTGACAGTAGCCAAAAACATTCAGTACTTC
TRBJ2-1 TRBD2 . TRBV10-3 CAISVASGRRASGYNEQFF TGTGCCATCAGTGTCGCTAGCGGGAGGAGGGCCTCTGGGTACAATGAGCAGTTCTTC
TRBJ1-4 . . TRBV4-1 CASSRVGWAGLNEKLFF TGCGCCAGCAGCCGAGTAGGTTGGGCAGGCTTAAATGAAAAACTGTTTTTT
TRBJ1-2 . . TRBV28 CASSREFNREMRTGYTF TGTGCCAGCAGTCGCGAATTTAACAGGGAAATGAGGACTGGCTACACCTTC
TRBJ2-5 . . TRBV10-3 CAISSGVNQETQYF TGTGCCATCAGCTCCGGGGTCAATCAAGAGACCCAGTACTTC
TRBJ2-7 . . TRBV28 CATAGVGYEQYF TGTGCCACCGCAGGGGTTGGCTACGAGCAGTACTTC
TRBJ2-1 . few TRBV5-1 CASSSGPGVLYNEQFF TGCGCCAGCAGCAGTGGACCAGGGGTTCTTTACAATGAGCAGTTCTTC
TRBJ1-5 . few TRBV2 CASTGFLVSNQPQHF TGTGCCAGCACTGGATTCTTAGTGAGCAATCAGCCCCAGCATTTT
TRBJ2-2 . . TRBV5-4 CASSFGVRLGNTGELFF TGTGCCAGCAGCTTCGGTGTCCGATTGGGGAACACCGGGGAGCTGTTTTTT
TRBJ1-1 . . TRBV11-2 CASSSTLADRGTEAFF TGTGCCAGCAGCTCCACACTAGCGGATCGGGGGACTGAAGCTTTCTTT
TRBJ1-1 . . TRBV11-3 CASSLDGRGGSTEAFF TGTGCCAGCAGCTTAGATGGAAGGGGCGGGAGCACTGAAGCTTTCTTT
TRBJ2-7 . . TRBV5-1 CASSLDPSSYEQYF TGCGCCAGCAGCTTAGATCCGAGCTCCTACGAGCAGTACTTC
TRBJ1-2 . . TRBV11-2 CASSLARSYGYTF TGTGCCAGCAGCTTAGCAAGGAGTTATGGCTACACCTTC
TRBJ2-6 . . TRBV6-5 CASSPLPPGANVLTF TGTGCCAGCAGTCCCCTCCCTCCTGGGGCCAACGTCCTGACTTTC
TRBJ1-2 . . TRBV10-3 CAISESVGEDYGYTF TGTGCCATCAGTGAGTCGGTAGGGGAGGACTATGGCTACACCTTC
TRBJ1-5 . . TRBV19 CASRRREQLPNQPQHF TGTGCCAGTAGACGAAGGGAACAGCTCCCAAATCAGCCCCAGCATTTT
TRBJ1-4 TRBD1 . TRBV2 CASNGGRGHEKLFF TGTGCGAGCAATGGGGGCAGGGGGCATGAAAAACTGTTTTTT
TRBJ2-7 . . TRBV6-1 CASSADRDYEQYF TGTGCCAGCAGTGCCGACAGAGATTACGAGCAGTACTTC
TRBJ2-1 . . TRBV9 CASSADGSSYNEQFF TGTGCCAGCAGCGCAGACGGTAGCTCCTACAATGAGCAGTTCTTC
TRBJ1-5 . few TRBV18 CASSSQSNQPQHF TGTGCCAGCTCATCACAGAGCAATCAGCCCCAGCATTTT
TRBJ1-2 TRBD1 . TRBV19 CASSMGTGAMTYGYTF TGTGCCAGTAGTATGGGGACAGGGGCGATGACTTATGGCTACACCTTC
TRBJ2-7 . . TRBV5-1 CASRRDRPYEQYF TGCGCCAGCAGGCGGGACCGTCCCTACGAGCAGTACTTC
TRBJ1-2 TRBD1 . TRBV13 CASSWTGVHGYTF TGTGCCAGCAGCTGGACAGGGGTCCATGGCTACACCTTC
TRBJ2-6 . . TRBV15 CATSYLVGSSGANVLTF TGTGCCACCAGCTATTTGGTGGGTAGTTCTGGGGCCAACGTCCTGACTTTC
TRBJ1-5 . . TRBV19 CASSIEARGSQPQHF TGTGCCAGTAGTATAGAGGCCAGGGGTAGTCAGCCCCAGCATTTT
TRBJ2-1 . . TRBV5-1 CASSLDSSYNEQFF TGCGCCAGCAGCTTGGATAGCTCCTACAATGAGCAGTTCTTC
TRBJ2-7 . . TRBV5-1 CASRQREEQYF TGCGCCAGCAGACAACGGGAGGAGCAGTACTTC
TRBJ2-7 TRBD2 . TRBV4-1 CASSQGPLQREGYYEQYF TGCGCCAGCAGCCAAGGGCCCCTACAGCGGGAGGGTTACTACGAGCAGTACTTC
TRBJ1-4 . few TRBV6-1 CASSESGGQAEKLFF TGTGCCAGCAGTGAATCGGGAGGGCAGGCAGAAAAACTGTTTTTT
TRBJ1-2 . . TRBV19 CASSIDRQTYGYTF TGTGCCAGTAGTATAGATCGACAGACCTATGGCTACACCTTC
TRBJ1-1 TRBD1 . TRBV28 CASSTQGALNTEAFF TGTGCCAGCAGTACGCAGGGGGCCTTGAACACTGAAGCTTTCTTT
TRBJ2-1 TRBD2 . TRBV6-5 CASRPAGGSPNEQFF TGTGCCAGCAGACCAGCGGGAGGGAGTCCCAATGAGCAGTTCTTC
TRBJ2-3 TRBD2 few TRBV28 CASSLPRSGREKGTDTQYF TGTGCCAGCAGTTTACCCCGGAGCGGGCGGGAGAAGGGGACAGATACGCAGTATTTT
TRBJ2-7 TRBD1 . TRBV29-1 CSVEGTGYEQYF TGCAGCGTTGAGGGGACAGGGTACGAGCAGTACTTC
TRBJ2-1 . . TRBV19 CASSIGDYNEQFF TGTGCCAGTAGTATAGGGGACTACAATGAGCAGTTCTTC
TRBJ2-7 TRBD2 . TRBV4-1 CASSPGLAGGYEQYF TGCGCCAGCAGCCCGGGACTAGCGGGAGGGTACGAGCAGTACTTC
TRBJ2-5 TRBD2 . TRBV6-1 CASSRGGHIQETQYF TGTGCCAGCAGTCGGGGGGGACACATCCAAGAGACCCAGTACTTC
TRBJ2-5 TRBD1 . TRBV11-2 CASSFTGAGETQYF TGTGCCAGCAGCTTTACAGGGGCCGGGGAGACCCAGTACTTC
TRBJ2-3 . . TRBV20-1 CSARGDTQYF TGCAGTGCTAGAGGAGATACGCAGTATTTT
TRBJ2-7 TRBD2 . TRBV19 CASKGREGPREQYF TGTGCCAGTAAGGGGCGGGAGGGCCCTCGCGAGCAGTACTTC
TRBJ2-7 . . TRBV5-6 CASSLRAGGRVYEQYF TGTGCCAGCAGCTTAAGGGCCGGTGGCAGGGTTTACGAGCAGTACTTC
TRBJ1-1 . . TRBV28 CVSSFPLRGNTEAFF TGTGTCAGCAGCTTCCCCCTACGGGGGAACACTGAAGCTTTCTTT
TRBJ2-7 . . TRBV6-5 CASSYGGGPGGYEQYF TGTGCCAGCAGTTACGGGGGAGGGCCAGGGGGCTACGAGCAGTACTTC